A selection of T cell receptor beta chains follows, all from one sample in a study of blood T cell repertoires in COVID-19. Assay used: immunoSEQ multiplex PCR; TCRdb lists only in-frame clones, some missing. In the table there are about 100,000 clones, over 85% of which are singletons. Sequenced input: peripheral blood. Receptors were obtained from a man in his 70s with acute or convalescent COVID-19. Each CDR3 is given with its conserved first and last residue. D genes are given only for firm matches. Clone size, where shown, is once, few, many, or a class for clones that have expanded.

v_gene,j_gene,d_gene,abundance,CDR3nt,CDR3aa
TRBV11-2,TRBJ2-1,-,-,TGTGCCAGCAGCTTAACGGCGGGGGCCCGAAGCTCCTACAATGAGCAGTTCTTC,CASSLTAGARSSYNEQFF
TRBV5-4,TRBJ1-4,-,-,TGTGCCAGCAGCACAGGTTTTGGTGAAAAACTGTTTTTT,CASSTGFGEKLFF
TRBV13,TRBJ2-2,TRBD2,-,TGTGCCAGCAGCTCCGCTAGCGGCACCGGGGAGCTGTTTTTT,CASSSASGTGELFF
TRBV29-1,TRBJ1-3,-,-,TGCAGCGTTGAGCCCGGGGGCTCTGGAAACACCATATATTTT,CSVEPGGSGNTIYF
TRBV30,TRBJ1-5,-,-,TGTGCCTGGACTGAGGGTTATGGCAATCAGCCCCAGCATTTT,CAWTEGYGNQPQHF
TRBV7-9,TRBJ2-1,TRBD2,-,TGTGCCAGCAGCTTACGGGGGGACAATGAGCAGTTCTTC,CASSLRGDNEQFF
TRBV6-2/TRBV6-3,TRBJ2-4,-,-,TGTGCCAGCAGTTACTGGAGTGGTTCCTCGGGAAACATTCAGTACTTC,CASSYWSGSSGNIQYF
TRBV7-9,TRBJ2-2,TRBD2,once,TGTGCCAGCAGCCCCATAGCGGGAACCGGGGAGCTGTTTTTT,CASSPIAGTGELFF
TRBV15,TRBJ1-5,-,-,TGTGCCACCAGCAGAGATCCCAACAGGCCCGAATTAAATCAGCCCCAGCATTTT,CATSRDPNRPELNQPQHF
TRBV4-3,TRBJ2-2,-,-,TGCGCCAGCAGCCAAGCTGTTGGCGGGATGGTCGGGGAGCTGTTTTTT,CASSQAVGGMVGELFF
TRBV5-1,TRBJ2-7,TRBD2,-,TGCGCCAGCAGCCCCGGGGGGGGGAACTACGAGCAGTACTTC,CASSPGGGNYEQYF
TRBV27,TRBJ2-7,TRBD2,-,TGTGCCAGCAGTTTATCCCTAGCGGGAAGAAACGAGCAGTACTTC,CASSLSLAGRNEQYF
TRBV11-2,TRBJ2-2,-,-,TGTGCCAGCAGCTTAGGCTATCAGGGCCTGTTTTTT,CASSLGYQGLFF
TRBV5-1,TRBJ2-7,-,-,TGCGCCAGCAGCTTGGCTAGAGACTACGAGCAGTACTTC,CASSLARDYEQYF